This TCR beta chain was captured in a study of blood T cells in healthy people across ages. Alongside a J-beta primer mix, a sample-barcoded 5' primer served in a second PCR lasting about 7 to 12 cycles. Every sample gave at least 2.5 million paired-end reads containing CDR3. MiXCR was run by TCRdb on the 5' RACE reads, yielding one entry per CDR3 protein. The sample includes around 780,000 distinct CDR3 sequences, approximately 24% seen only once; the top ten take about 3%. The V end was cut by 1 base, the J end by 4 bases, with 14 bases between. CDR3 length: 15 amino acids. Germline V gives CDR1 SGHKS, CDR2 YYEKEE (reference sequence). The same specimen was also included in a second study, on T cells of mothers and their children.

This TCR was recovered from a boy aged 5-17 years in good health. V gene TRBV5-5 combines with J gene TRBJ1-2; D is unclear. Sequencing was carried out using blood. The chain's CDR3 is CASSLSSVGSYGYTF. The CDR3 coding sequence is TGTGCCAGCAGCTTGAGTTCCGTAGGTTCCTATGGCTACACCTTC.